This section outlines one TCR beta chain sequence together with its context. The CDR3 length is 17 residues. Germline loops: CDR1 LNHNV, CDR2 YYDKDF (reference sequence). V dropped 0 bases and J dropped 2; count of bases not matched to a gene: 8. The sample belongs to a study of blood T cell repertoires in COVID-19. Whole-study context: Samples representing acute and convalescent COVID-19 were sourced from the United States, Italy and Spain. T cells, B-cell-depleted T cells, or PBMCs supplied cDNA or gDNA.

As handled by the study authors: Amplified reference gene primers provided the basis for estimating nucleated cell counts. Assay: immunoSEQ multiplex PCR; the TCRdb copy retains only in-frame clones and omits some. D and trimming were read from the DNA, whereas the V and J calls and clone size are those reported in that table. The sample carries around 130,000 clones, about 90% recorded once. This clonotype was sampled from a man aged 60 to 69 with active or convalescent COVID-19. The gene calls are TRBV15 and TRBJ2-5; 8 bases align to TRBD2. Source material: peripheral blood. This CDR3 reads CATSREKGTSGQETQYF. CDR3 bases: TGTGCCACCAGCAGAGAAAAAGGCACTAGCGGACAAGAGACCCAGTACTTC. Full variable domain (missing parts from reference TRBV15 and TRBJ2-5): DAMVIQNPRYQVTQFGKPVTLSCSQTLNHNVMYWYQQKSSQAPKLLFHYYDKDFNNEADTPDNFQSRRPNTSFCFLDIRSPGLGDTAMYLCATSREKGTSGQETQYFGPGTRLLVL.